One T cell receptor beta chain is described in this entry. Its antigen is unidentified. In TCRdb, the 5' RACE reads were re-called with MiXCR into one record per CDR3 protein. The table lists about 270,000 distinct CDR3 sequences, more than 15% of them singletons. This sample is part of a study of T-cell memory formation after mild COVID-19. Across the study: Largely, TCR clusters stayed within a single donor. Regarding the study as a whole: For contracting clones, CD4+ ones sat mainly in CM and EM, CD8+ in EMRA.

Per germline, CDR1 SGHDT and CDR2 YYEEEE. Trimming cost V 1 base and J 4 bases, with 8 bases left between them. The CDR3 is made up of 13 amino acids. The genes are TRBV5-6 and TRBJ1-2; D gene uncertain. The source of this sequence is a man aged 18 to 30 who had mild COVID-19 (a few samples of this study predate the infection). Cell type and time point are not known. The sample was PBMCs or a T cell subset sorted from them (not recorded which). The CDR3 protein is CASSLLTIYGYTF. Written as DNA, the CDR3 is TGTGCCAGCAGCTTGTTAACAATCTATGGCTACACCTTC.